This T cell receptor beta chain appears in the sequencing data of a study of blood T cell repertoires in COVID-19. Study summary: Samples of COVID-19 (acute and convalescent) were obtained from the United States, Italy and Spain.

Assay: immunoSEQ multiplex PCR; the TCRdb copy retains only in-frame clones and omits some. Of some 180,000 clones listed, approximately 80% are singletons. There are a few counts of this clone. Trimming pared 6 bases from V and 2 bases from J, leaving 10 bases between. Germline lookup yields CDR1 LNHDA and CDR2 SQIVND (reference sequence). This CDR3 contains 14 residues. This clonotype was sampled from a man aged 55 to 70 who had been exposed to COVID-19. This chain uses TRBV19 with TRBJ1-4, with unresolved D. Sequences were obtained from PBMCs or T cells enriched from blood (not recorded which). CDR3 protein: CASSPGWTNEKLFF. CDR3 DNA: TGTGCCAGTAGCCCGGGGTGGACTAATGAAAAACTGTTTTTT.